Each of the 3 T cell receptor beta chains below was sequenced from the same sample in a study of OX40 agonist ivuxolimab in advanced cancers. TCRdb keeps only in-frame clones here, not all; method: immunoSEQ multiplex PCR. The repertoire holds 100,000 to 150,000 clones, with around 93% as singletons. The specimen comprised CD4+ or CD8+ T cells sorted from blood, sampled in a trial of the OX40 agonist ivuxolimab. The receptors stem from an adult with an advanced solid tumor such as melanoma, head and neck, liver or kidney cancer.

This clone was seen a single time. The V gene is TRBV7-9, the J gene TRBJ2-1; no definite D call. V shed 5 bases and J shed 5 bases, with 13 bases lying between them. CDR1 is SEHNR, CDR2 FQNEAQ, per germline (reference sequence). The CDR3 has 14 amino acids. The chain's CDR3 is CASSPTSGNNEQFF. CDR3 bases: TGTGCCAGCAGCCCAACCTCAGGAAACAATGAGCAGTTCTTC.

The genes are TRBV18 and TRBJ1-2; D is uncertain. Trimming removed 4 bases at V and 5 bases at J, with 11 bases between. Germline lookup yields CDR1 KGHSH and CDR2 LQKENI. The CDR3 extends over 13 amino acids. The CDR3 DNA follows: TGTGCCAGCTCACAGGACGGTGCGTATGGCTACACCTTC. It encodes CASSQDGAYGYTF.

This clone was seen just once. The chain has TRBV9 and TRBJ1-1, with D possibly being TRBD1 (5 bases). The V end was cut by 4 bases, the J end by 3 bases, with 16 bases between. CDR1 and CDR2 from the germline V gene are SGDLS and YYNGEE. The CDR3 consists of 15 residues. The CDR3 DNA follows: TGTGCCAGCAGCCGAGGGGATGAGATGGACACTGAAGCTTTCTTT. Translated, it gives CASSRGDEMDTEAFF.